This entry lists 9 T cell receptor beta chains sequenced from one sample in a study of control samples from healthy donors and cancer patients. The protocol was immunoSEQ multiplex PCR, while the TCRdb copy is restricted to in-frame clones and leaves out a portion. This repertoire shows roughly 76,000 clones, 94% found once; its top ten account for approximately 6%. The material sequenced was blood. Receptor source: a woman aged 40 to 50 in good health.

The chain uses TRBV23-1 and TRBJ2-4; 8 nucleotides match TRBD1. TRBV23-1 is an ORF, with its function uncertain. The CDR3 spans 17 residues. Unmatched junction bases numbered 19, after V lost 7 bases and J lost 8 bases. For the CDR3, the DNA is TGCGCCAGCATTACAGGGGGGTCAGGGGGACGTAGGGACATTCAGTACTTC. This encodes CASITGGSGGRRDIQYF.

This chain connects TRBV18 to TRBJ2-7; 10 bases fit TRBD1. The CDR3 length is 14 residues. Germline V gives CDR1 KGHSH, CDR2 LQKENI. J was trimmed by 2 bases and V by 6 bases; bases with no gene match: 4. The CDR3 region has the DNA TGTGCCAGCTCCCCGGACAGGGGGGCCTACGAGCAGTACTTC. It encodes CASSPDRGAYEQYF. The full variable domain, with the rest looked up from reference TRBV18 and TRBJ2-7, is NAGVMQNPRHLVRRRGQEARLRCSPMKGHSHVYWYRQLPEEGLKFMVYLQKENIIDESGMPKERFSAEFPKEGPSILRIQQVVRGDSAAYFCASSPDRGAYEQYFGPGTRLTVT.

This chain connects TRBV12-3 or TRBV12-4 to TRBJ1-2; TRBD1 is a possible D gene (5 bases). The CDR3 extends over 12 amino acids. V was trimmed by 2 bases and J by 8 bases, leaving 9 bases between them. The CDR3 nucleotides read TGTGCCAGCAGTTTAATCGGGGACGGCTACACCTTC. Amino acids: CASSLIGDGYTF.

The V gene is TRBV10-3, the J gene TRBJ2-1, with D unclear. Trimming took 5 bases from V and 6 from J, leaving 8 bases between them. The germline CDR1 and CDR2 sequences are ENHRY and SYGVKD. This CDR3 is 12 amino acids long. The CDR3 spells CAISRLVNEQFF. The DNA of the CDR3 is TGTGCCATCAGTCGGCTAGTCAATGAGCAGTTCTTC.

This rearrangement joins TRBV28 to TRBJ2-5; TRBD2 matches at 10 bases. This CDR3 contains 15 residues. V shed 2 bases, J shed 5 bases, and the junction held 5 bases outside the gene matches. CDR1 MDHEN and CDR2 SYDVKM come from the germline V gene. The CDR3 DNA reads TGTGCCAGCAGTTTAAGCGGGAGGGCCCGGGAGACCCAGTACTTC. This codes for CASSLSGRARETQYF. Supplemented by reference TRBV28 and TRBJ2-5, the full variable domain reads DVKVTQSSRYLVKRTGEKVFLECVQDMDHENMFWYRQDPGLGLRLIYFSYDVKMKEKGDIPEGYSVSREKKERFSLILESASTNQTSMYLCASSLSGRARETQYFGPGTRLLVL.

The chain combines TRBV7-9 with TRBJ2-7; 13 positions match TRBD2. With V trimmed by 4 bases and J by 6 bases, 12 bases remained unmatched. CDR3 length: 17 residues. Germline loops: CDR1 SEHNR, CDR2 FQNEAQ (reference sequence). CDR3 sequence (DNA): TGTGCCAGCAGCTCGCCGGGACTAGCGGGACCAGCCCCCGAGCAGTACTTC. Amino acids: CASSSPGLAGPAPEQYF.

The V and J genes are TRBV18 and TRBJ1-3; D not certain. This CDR3 is 17 amino acids long. Trimming took 2 bases from V and 0 from J, leaving 14 bases between them. Germline lookup yields CDR1 KGHSH and CDR2 LQKENI. DNA for the CDR3: TGTGCCAGCTCACCAGCCTTGGTGTCCGTCTCTGGAAACACCATATATTTT. It specifies CASSPALVSVSGNTIYF.

The chain is built from TRBV5-1 and TRBJ2-7, with 13 bases that match TRBD2. After removal of 0 bases from V and 3 bases from J, the junction contained 6 bases not matched to a gene. The V gene's germline CDR1 is SGHRS and CDR2 YFSETQ. This CDR3 region has 17 residues. CDR3 sequence (DNA): TGCGCCAGCAGCTTGGATCGACTAGCGGGAGGTTACTACGAGCAGTACTTC. Protein: CASSLDRLAGGYYEQYF.

V usage is TRBV6-5 and J usage is TRBJ2-7, with D hard to call. Germline-derived CDR1 and CDR2 are MNHEY and SVGAGI. The CDR3 length is 15 residues. The V end was cut by 0 bases, the J end by 0 bases, with 9 bases between. The CDR3 DNA reads TGTGCCAGCAGTTACTCTTTCAGAAGCTCCTACGAGCAGTACTTC. It encodes CASSYSFRSSYEQYF.